This T cell receptor beta chain was captured by sequencing in a study of cytomegalovirus exposure and HLA in healthy donors (dated by TCRdb to the late 2010s). Regarding the study in general: An earlier analysis of 587 of the donors reported 250 to 350 Gb of sequence data and 90 million to 120 million unique TCR beta sequences obtained from around 190 million T cells. An early release that covered several hundred HLA-typed donors contained approximately 300 gigabases of sequencing data and tens of millions of unique TCR sequences. Of the 300 to 500 genotyped donors, over 80% were placed in the genetic ancestry cluster associated with self-reported Caucasian donors. The study was designed to test whether signatures of past pathogen exposure could be identified by cataloging public T cell receptors. The study used immunosequencing to profile the T cell repertoires of about 670 subjects and linked those repertoires to cytomegalovirus serostatus. Along with the roughly 670-subject first cohort, a separate validation cohort of over a hundred different subjects was used. High-throughput TCR immunosequencing, statistical association of individual TCRs with disease status, and machine learning were combined to predict cytomegalovirus infection status. To study patterns of TCR occurrence, a later analysis re-analyzed previously published TCR beta repertoires from just over 650 donors and added high-resolution HLA genotyping. The later analysis used no new phenotypic data to find candidate immune exposures, relying instead on TCR beta sequences and their occurrence across donors. An earlier analysis of some 500 of the donors applied high-throughput TCR beta sequencing to assess whether each TCR beta V gene segment acted as functional or pseudogenic. Alongside the repertoire data, information on donor age, sex, ethnicity and CMV serostatus was compiled. Genome-wide SNP genotypes for about three fifths of the 666 donors were used in a later genetic analysis, which treated that subset as a discovery cohort. Every repertoire in the discovery cohort had been generated on one and the same sequencing platform. HLA typing included class I and class II loci at four-digit resolution. Typing coverage varied by locus: about 629-640 donors for A, B, C, DRB1 and DQB1; roughly 500 for DQA1; about 570 for DPA1; under 490 for DPB1. About five DR-DQ haplotypes were treated as single units for association and clustering because of strong linkage in the cohort. Among about 400 genotyped donors of the cohort, an average of approximately 240,000 unique TCR beta nucleotide sequences was sequenced per donor, of which approximately 19% were non-productive.

From the germline V gene, CDR1 is ENHRY and CDR2 is SYGVKD. There are 13 amino acids in the CDR3, from cysteine to phenylalanine inclusive. Of the read, only the CDR3 DNA is kept; its 39 bases are in frame from base 1. V drops 6 bases and J drops 4 bases, leaving 12 bases in between. Receptor libraries were prepared by the immunoSEQ multiplex PCR assay. The multiplex PCR relied on a mix of 60 forward primers for TCR Vbeta segments and 13 reverse primers for TCR Jbeta segments. The CDR3 region of rearranged TCR beta genes was amplified from genomic DNA by a multiplex PCR assay. The amplified TCR beta libraries were sequenced on the Illumina HiSeq System as 87-base-pair reads. The source study handled its data this way. In a later analysis, tens of millions of unique TCR beta chains were counted across the roughly 700 repertoires, and roughly 10 million of these chains were shared by at least two donors. A nearest-neighbor algorithm error-corrected the raw reads and collapsed the reads into unique sequences, merging closely related sequences to remove PCR and sequencing errors. CDR3 sequences were aligned to IMGT reference sequences to assign V, D and J gene segments. For a sequence to be retained, at least a six-nucleotide match to both a V gene segment and a J gene segment was required. Rearrangements were called productive when the CDR3 lacked stop codons and stayed in frame with V and J; all others were non-productive. CDR3 was defined by IMGT convention, running from the second conserved V-encoded cysteine to the conserved J-encoded phenylalanine. In an earlier analysis of some 550 of the donors, sequences lacking an unambiguous match to a single V gene segment were excluded. In an earlier analysis of approximately 610 of the donors, V segments were called functional above 56.7% productive rearrangements and were called segregating when the between-donor standard deviation exceeded 5%. A statistical classification framework was developed to diagnose cytomegalovirus status using the catalog of TCR beta chain sequences. In a later analysis, V and J genes were assigned by comparing TCR nucleotide sequences against IMGT/GENE-DB human TR gene sequences. In a later analysis, CDR3 sequences and most-parsimonious VDJ recombination scenarios were assigned using the TCRdist pipeline. In a later analysis, every TCR beta chain was defined by the combination of its CDR3 amino acid sequence and its V-gene family, and reads without a unique V-gene family were dropped. In a later analysis, some 600 highly shared, low-generation-probability nucleotide sequences were removed to address suspected cross-contamination and a sequencing artifact. In a later analysis, a clonal expansion index for each public chain was calculated from normalized within-repertoire ranks of inferred template counts. In a later analysis, generation probabilities were computed using a VDJ recombination model fitted to out-of-frame rearrangements, and the results were checked against IGoR. A later analysis scored TCR-TCR, TCR-HLA and TCR-CMV co-occurrence with hypergeometric tests, applying a repertoire-size bias correction to TCR pairs. A later analysis estimated false discovery rates by permuting HLA or CMV assignments 20 times. In a later analysis, co-occurring TCRs were grouped with DBSCAN, and TCRdist sequence similarity was added when clustering was performed within HLA-allele-positive subsets. Repertoires with fewer than 30,000 or more than 120,000 public chains were left out of co-occurrence clustering, as were five repertoires with anomalous nucleotide sharing. In TCRdb, the immuneACCESS table is reduced to in-frame sequences with V and J assigned. These tables do not hold every clone; where another copy was compared, an unresolved V gene accounts for under half, and the others remain unexplained. V, J and clone size derive from that table, while D and trimming were established from the DNA sequence. The sample yields about 200,000 clones; 60% to 85% were counted once. In total, the top ten clones hold 1.5% of the sample.

The cohort comprised around 690 healthy bone marrow donors. At the time of sampling, all cohort members were nominally healthy, though unrecorded immune exposures were likely present. The donor was CMV seropositive and was included in the group of some 290 seropositive cohort members. A peripheral blood sample was provided by each donor, and peripheral blood mononuclear cells were used for TCR beta sequencing. The Qiagen DNeasy Blood Extraction Kit was used to extract genomic DNA from the blood cell samples. What the research found in general, with its limitations: A later analysis found that TCR association rates varied across HLA loci, with DRB1 alleles showing the most associated TCRs and HLA-C alleles the fewest. About 17 rarely observed V segments, including chromosome 9 orphons, were excluded from the earlier analysis of a few hundred of the donors because counts were too low. The study gave a list of over 150 TCR beta chains associated with cytomegalovirus. The authors suggested that the approach could potentially be extended to other disease states and immunological phenotypes. Assigning TCR associations to individual alleles was difficult when HLA alleles, especially DR and DQ, strongly co-occurred. In both the original and validation cohorts, the classifier was reported to diagnose cytomegalovirus status with high specificity and sensitivity. A further reported finding was that TCR beta sequences accurately predicted the HLA-A and HLA-B alleles for most subjects in the first cohort. An association between a missense DCLRE1C variant and V-gene and J-gene trimming of TCR beta chains was found in a later genetic analysis and replicated in an independent cohort. HLA typing was unavailable for some donors at each locus, so association tests used only the typed subset. Correlated functional status among segregating V segments might be attributable to linkage disequilibrium, but an unknown experimental factor could not be ruled out. Because the 87-base-pair reads could not distinguish some IMGT-functional V segments, including TRBV6-2 and TRBV6-3, those segments were excluded. Most CMV-associated TCR beta chains appeared to be HLA-restricted in a later analysis, and the HLA associations seemed to be driven largely by CMV exposure. Specific HLA alleles were associated with 15,000 to 20,000 TCR beta sequences at a false discovery rate of 0.05 in a later analysis. The sequencing pipeline was judged likely to have produced a cluster of highly shared sequence variants as a technical artifact. In a later analysis, HLA-associated TCR beta chains showed more clonal expansion and lower generation probabilities than non-associated chains that were equally common. Roughly uniform sequencing depth across donors was assumed in presence/absence analyses, although this assumption may not hold. While some public TCRs were present in many individuals, most TCR sequences turned up only very rarely across donors. In a later analysis, several top co-occurrence clusters were reported to appear linked to parvovirus B19, influenza, CMV and Epstein-Barr virus. Immune exposure information for the cohort was limited to CMV serostatus. This cohort had only TCR beta chains sequenced, and the lack of alpha or paired-chain data limited which features could be detected. In an earlier analysis of 587 of the donors, most TCR beta V segments were observed in productive rearrangements about 90% or about 30% of the time, broadly matching IMGT annotations. A few of the identified cytomegalovirus-associated TCR beta chains were confirmed in vitro to be specific for cytomegalovirus antigens. According to a later genetic analysis, donors in an Asian-associated ancestry cluster had fewer N-insertions in productive TCRs than the approximately 610-donor mean.

Points on this clone: Its antigen is still unknown. Per-base qualities were not stored, and no clone one base away is much larger.

The clonotype was recovered from a girl aged 10 to 17 in good health and CMV-seropositive. The chain was built from TRBV10-3 and TRBJ1-2; TRBD1 is possibly the D segment (6 matching bases). Sequencing input: PBMCs. The CDR3 corresponds to CAIRDRQPYGYTF. The sequenced DNA is TGTGCCATCAGAGACAGGCAACCCTATGGCTACACCTTC.